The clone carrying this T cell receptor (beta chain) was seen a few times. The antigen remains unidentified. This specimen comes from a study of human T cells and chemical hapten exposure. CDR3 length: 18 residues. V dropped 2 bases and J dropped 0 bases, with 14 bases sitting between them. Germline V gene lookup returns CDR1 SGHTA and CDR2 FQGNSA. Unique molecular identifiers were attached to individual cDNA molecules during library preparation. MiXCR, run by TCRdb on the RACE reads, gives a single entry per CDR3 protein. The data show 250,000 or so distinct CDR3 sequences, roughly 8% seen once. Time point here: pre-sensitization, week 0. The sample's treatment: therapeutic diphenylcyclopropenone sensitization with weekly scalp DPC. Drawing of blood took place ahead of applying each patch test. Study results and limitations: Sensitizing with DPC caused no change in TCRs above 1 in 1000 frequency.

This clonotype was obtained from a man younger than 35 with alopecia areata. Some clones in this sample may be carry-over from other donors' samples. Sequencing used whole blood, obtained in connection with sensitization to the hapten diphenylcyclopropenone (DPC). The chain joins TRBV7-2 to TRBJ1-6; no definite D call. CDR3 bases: TGTGCCAGCAGCTTATACCCAGAGCTAAGCTCCTATAATTCACCCCTCCACTTT. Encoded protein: CASSLYPELSSYNSPLHF.